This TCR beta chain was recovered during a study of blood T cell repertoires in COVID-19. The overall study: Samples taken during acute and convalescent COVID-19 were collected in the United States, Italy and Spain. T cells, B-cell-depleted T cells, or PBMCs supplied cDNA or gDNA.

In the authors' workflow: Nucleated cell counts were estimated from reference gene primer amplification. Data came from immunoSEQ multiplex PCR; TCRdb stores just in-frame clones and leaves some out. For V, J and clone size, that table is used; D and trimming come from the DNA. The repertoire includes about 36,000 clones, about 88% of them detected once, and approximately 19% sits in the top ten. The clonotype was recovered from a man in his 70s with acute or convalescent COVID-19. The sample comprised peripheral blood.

The CDR3 reads CASSQGSGLRQDAYEQYF. The CDR3 DNA reads TGTGCCAGCAGCCAAGGGAGCGGGCTACGCCAAGATGCCTACGAGCAGTACTTC. The rearrangement links TRBV13 to TRBJ2-7; possibly TRBD2 for D (6 bases). Per the germline V gene, CDR1 is PRHDT and CDR2 is FYEKMQ (reference sequence). Trimming removed 5 bases at V and 2 bases at J, with 25 bases between. The CDR3 contains 18 residues.